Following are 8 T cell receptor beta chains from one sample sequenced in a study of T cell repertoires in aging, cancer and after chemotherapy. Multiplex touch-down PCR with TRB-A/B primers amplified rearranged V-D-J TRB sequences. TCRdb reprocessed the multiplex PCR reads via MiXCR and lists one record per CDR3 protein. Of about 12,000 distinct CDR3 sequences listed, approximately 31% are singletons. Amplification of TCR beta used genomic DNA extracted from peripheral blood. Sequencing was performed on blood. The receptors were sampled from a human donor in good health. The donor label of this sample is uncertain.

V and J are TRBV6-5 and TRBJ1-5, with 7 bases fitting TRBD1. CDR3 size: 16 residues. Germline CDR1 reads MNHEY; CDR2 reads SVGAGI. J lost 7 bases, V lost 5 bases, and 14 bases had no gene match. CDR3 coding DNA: TGTGCCAGCAGTCCATCGACAGGGATATTGTACCAGCCCCAGCATTTT. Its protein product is CASSPSTGILYQPQHF.

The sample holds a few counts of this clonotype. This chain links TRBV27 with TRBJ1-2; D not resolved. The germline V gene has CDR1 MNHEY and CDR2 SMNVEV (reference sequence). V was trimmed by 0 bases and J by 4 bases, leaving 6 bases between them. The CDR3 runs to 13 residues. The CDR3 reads CASSLSSVYGYTF. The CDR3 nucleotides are TGTGCCAGCAGTTTATCGTCCGTCTATGGCTACACCTTC.

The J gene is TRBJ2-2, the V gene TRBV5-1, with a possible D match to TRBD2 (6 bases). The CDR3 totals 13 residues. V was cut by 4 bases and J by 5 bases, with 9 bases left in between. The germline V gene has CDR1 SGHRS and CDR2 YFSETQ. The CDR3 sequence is CASSPGGTGELFF. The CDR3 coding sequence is TGCGCCAGCAGCCCCGGGGGAACCGGGGAGCTGTTTTTT.

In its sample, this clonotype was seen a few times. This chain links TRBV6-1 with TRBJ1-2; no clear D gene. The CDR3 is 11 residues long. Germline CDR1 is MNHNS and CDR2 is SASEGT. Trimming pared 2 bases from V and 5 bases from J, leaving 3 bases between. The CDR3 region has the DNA TGTGCCAGCAGTGAATGGTATGGCTACACCTTC. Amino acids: CASSEWYGYTF.

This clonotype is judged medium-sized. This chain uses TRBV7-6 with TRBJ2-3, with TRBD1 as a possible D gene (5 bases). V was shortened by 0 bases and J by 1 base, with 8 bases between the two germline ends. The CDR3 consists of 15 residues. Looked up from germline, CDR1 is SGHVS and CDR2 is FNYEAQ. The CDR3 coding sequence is TGTGCCAGCAGCTTAGCTCAGGGCCGCACAGATACGCAGTATTTT. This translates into CASSLAQGRTDTQYF.

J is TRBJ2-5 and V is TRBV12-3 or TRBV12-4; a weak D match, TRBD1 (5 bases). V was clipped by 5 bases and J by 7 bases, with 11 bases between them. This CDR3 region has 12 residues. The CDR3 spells CASSPGGATQYF. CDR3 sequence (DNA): TGTGCCAGCAGTCCCGGTGGGGCGACCCAGTACTTC.

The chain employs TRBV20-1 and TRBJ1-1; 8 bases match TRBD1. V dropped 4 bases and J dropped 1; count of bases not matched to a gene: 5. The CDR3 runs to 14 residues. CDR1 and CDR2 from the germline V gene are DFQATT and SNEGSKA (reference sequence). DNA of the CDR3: TGCAGTGCTACAGCCGGGACAGGGAACACTGAAGCTTTCTTT. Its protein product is CSATAGTGNTEAFF.

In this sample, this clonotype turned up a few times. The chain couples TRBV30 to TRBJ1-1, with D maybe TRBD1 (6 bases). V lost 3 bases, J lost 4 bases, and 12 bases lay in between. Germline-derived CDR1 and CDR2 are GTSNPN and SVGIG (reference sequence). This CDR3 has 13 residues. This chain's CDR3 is CAWRKGGGTEAFF. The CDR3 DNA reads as TGTGCCTGGAGGAAGGGGGGGGGCACTGAAGCTTTCTTT.